The 15 T cell receptor beta chains below were found in one sample sequenced in a study of cytomegalovirus exposure and HLA in healthy donors. The PCR had 60 Vbeta and 13 Jbeta primers. TCRdb's table, derived via immunoSEQ multiplex PCR, lists solely in-frame clones and lacks some. This repertoire includes about 160,000 clones. The sequenced sample consisted of PBMCs. These receptors came from an older woman in good health and CMV-seronegative.

This chain joins TRBV7-9 and TRBJ2-5, with D possibly being TRBD1 (5 bases). V was trimmed by 5 bases and J by 1 base, leaving 8 bases between them. Per the germline V gene, CDR1 is SEHNR and CDR2 is FQNEAQ (reference sequence). This CDR3 spans 13 amino acids. The CDR3 nucleotides are TGTGCCAGCAGCCTGGACATCCAAGAGACCCAGTACTTC. Its protein is CASSLDIQETQYF.

CDR3 sequence (DNA): TGTGCCAGCGGTTTCGGGACAGTCAACGAGCAGTACTTC. Translation: CASGFGTVNEQYF. V and J are TRBV6-5 and TRBJ2-5; 7 bases are shared with TRBD1. The J call may be wrong; the DNA end is better matched by TRBJ2-7. The germline V gene encodes CDR1 MNHEY and CDR2 SVGAGI. This CDR3 has 13 amino acids.

The chain links TRBV5-1 to TRBJ2-2, with 8 bases matching TRBD2. The germline CDR1 and CDR2 sequences are SGHRS and YFSETQ. V lost 0 bases and J lost 1; bases outside the gene matches: 2. The CDR3 has 16 residues. The CDR3 nucleotides are TGCGCCAGCAGCTTGGGTAGCGGGAAGAACACCGGGGAGCTGTTTTTT. It encodes CASSLGSGKNTGELFF.

The chain joins TRBV2 to TRBJ1-1; D is uncertain. Germline CDR1 and CDR2: SNHLY and FYNNEI. The CDR3 runs 14 residues. The V gene lost 6 bases and the J gene lost 1 base, with 12 bases spanning the gap. The CDR3 is CASRETTENTEAFF. The CDR3 nucleotides read TGTGCCAGCAGAGAAACCACAGAGAACACTGAAGCTTTCTTT.

This chain uses TRBV21-1 with TRBJ1-1. TRBV21-1 is a documented pseudogene. The CDR3 is 13 residues long. CDR3 amino acids: CASSPLAGYEAFF. The CDR3 DNA sequence: TGTGCCAGCAGCCCCCTCGCGGGTTATGAAGCTTTCTTT.

The chain has TRBV6-5 and TRBJ2-7; D remains unclear. This CDR3 spans 13 amino acids. Per germline, CDR1 MNHEY and CDR2 SVGAGI. Trimming pared 6 bases from V and 2 bases from J, leaving 11 bases between. CDR3 sequence reads: CASRGPLPYEQYF. The CDR3 DNA sequence: TGTGCCAGCAGGGGCCCTCTTCCCTACGAGCAGTACTTC.

The chain combines TRBV5-4 with TRBJ2-4; 8 positions agree with TRBD2. Germline loops: CDR1 SGHNT, CDR2 YYREEE (reference sequence). This CDR3 region has 16 residues. Trimming removed 0 bases from V and 5 bases from J; junction bases left unmatched: 7. CDR3 in amino acids: CASSLGGGTYENIQYF. The CDR3 DNA follows: TGTGCCAGCAGCTTGGGCGGGGGGACCTACGAAAACATTCAGTACTTC.

This chain uses TRBV5-6 with TRBJ2-2; TRBD1 is a possible D gene (5 bases). The CDR3 extends over 15 amino acids. V lost 3 bases to trimming and J lost 5 bases, with 14 bases between them. Germline-derived CDR1 and CDR2 are SGHDT and YYEEEE. The CDR3 protein is CASSWLDTKTGELFF. CDR3 DNA sequence: TGTGCCAGCAGCTGGTTGGACACAAAGACCGGGGAGCTGTTTTTT.

This chain connects TRBV5-4 to TRBJ2-1; 10 bases are a match to TRBD2. Looked up from germline, CDR1 is SGHNT and CDR2 is YYREEE (reference sequence). V dropped 0 bases and J dropped 6; count of bases not matched to a gene: 3. There are 15 residues in the CDR3. CDR3 nucleotide sequence: TGTGCCAGCAGCTTGGAATCTAGCGGGGGCAATGAGCAGTTCTTC. Translating it yields CASSLESSGGNEQFF. The full variable domain, completed using reference TRBV5-4 and TRBJ2-1, is ETGVTQSPTHLIKTRGQQVTLRCSSQSGHNTVSWYQQALGQGPQFIFQYYREEENGRGNFPPRFSGLQFPNYSSELNVNALELDDSALYLCASSLESSGGNEQFFGPGTRLTVL.

The chain is built from TRBV7-8 and TRBJ1-2; 9 nucleotides agree with TRBD1. Germline CDR1 SGHVS, CDR2 FQNEAQ. There are 15 residues in the CDR3. The ends lost 0 bases at V and 8 bases at J; junction bases unmatched: 7. The CDR3 reads CASSLAHRTGDGYTF. Written as DNA, the CDR3 is TGTGCCAGCAGCTTAGCCCACCGGACAGGGGACGGCTACACCTTC.

The V gene is TRBV6-4, the J gene TRBJ2-3; 7 bases line up with TRBD1. The ends lost 10 bases at V and 4 bases at J; junction bases unmatched: 11. Per germline, CDR1 MRHNA and CDR2 SNTAGT. The CDR3 is 14 amino acids. The CDR3, as DNA: TGTGCCACCGCCCCCGACAGGGCAGCAGATACGCAGTATTTT. The encoded protein is CATAPDRAADTQYF.

V is TRBV27 and J is TRBJ2-3, with D uncertain. Germline V CDR1 and CDR2: MNHEY, SMNVEV (reference sequence). V lost 8 bases and J 2 bases, leaving 14 bases between the germline ends. The CDR3 length is 14 residues. The CDR3 is CASAHRENTDTQYF. The CDR3 DNA follows: TGTGCCAGCGCCCACAGAGAGAACACAGATACGCAGTATTTT.

CDR3 in DNA: TGTGCCTGGAACGACGGGTCTGGCTACACCTTC. It yields the protein CAWNDGSGYTF. This sequence joins TRBV30 and TRBJ1-2; D gene uncertain. The CDR3 is made up of 11 amino acids. Germline-derived CDR1 and CDR2 are GTSNPN and SVGIG (reference sequence). Trimming removed 4 bases from V and 7 bases from J, with 10 bases in between.

J is TRBJ2-7 and V is TRBV5-1, with 9 positions matching TRBD1. With V trimmed by 2 bases and J by 2 bases, 8 bases remained unmatched. Germline V gene data show CDR1 as SGHRS and CDR2 as YFSETQ. CDR3 size: 16 residues. The CDR3 DNA reads TGCGCCAGCAGCTTCCCCTCGGGACAGGGTACCTACGAGCAGTACTTC. This gives the protein CASSFPSGQGTYEQYF.

This sequence joins TRBV2 and TRBJ1-1, with unresolved D. The CDR3 spans 10 residues. The germline V gene encodes CDR1 SNHLY and CDR2 FYNNEI. V lost 8 bases and J lost 10, with 11 bases in between. In DNA, the CDR3 is TGTGCCAGCCGGGTTTTGGTAGCTTTCTTT. It translates to CASRVLVAFF. Looking up the rest from reference TRBV2 and TRBJ1-1 gives the full variable domain: EPEVTQTPSHQVTQMGQEVILRCVPISNHLYFYWYRQILGQKVEFLVSFYNNEISEKSEIFDDQFSVERPDGSNFTLKIRSTKLEDSAMYFCASRVLVAFFGQGTRLTVV.